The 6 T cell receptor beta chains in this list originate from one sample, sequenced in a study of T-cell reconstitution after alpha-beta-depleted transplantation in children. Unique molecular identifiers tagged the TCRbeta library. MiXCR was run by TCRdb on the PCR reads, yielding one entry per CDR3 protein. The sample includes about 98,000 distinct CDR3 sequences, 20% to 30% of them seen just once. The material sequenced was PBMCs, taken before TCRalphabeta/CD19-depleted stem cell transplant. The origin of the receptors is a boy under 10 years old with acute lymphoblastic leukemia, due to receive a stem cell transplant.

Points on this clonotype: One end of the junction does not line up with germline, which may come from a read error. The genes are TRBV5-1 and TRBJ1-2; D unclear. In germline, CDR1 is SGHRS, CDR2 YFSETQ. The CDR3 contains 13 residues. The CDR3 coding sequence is TGCGCGAGCAGCTTCGACAAGACCTATGGCTACCCCTTC. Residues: CASSFDKTYGYPF.

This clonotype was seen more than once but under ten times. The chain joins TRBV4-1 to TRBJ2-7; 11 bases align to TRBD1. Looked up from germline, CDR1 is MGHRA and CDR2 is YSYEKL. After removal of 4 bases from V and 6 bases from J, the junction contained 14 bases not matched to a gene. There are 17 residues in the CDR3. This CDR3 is CASSRTYRDRGSLEQYF. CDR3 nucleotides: TGCGCCAGCAGCCGAACCTACCGGGACAGGGGGAGCCTCGAGCAGTACTTC.

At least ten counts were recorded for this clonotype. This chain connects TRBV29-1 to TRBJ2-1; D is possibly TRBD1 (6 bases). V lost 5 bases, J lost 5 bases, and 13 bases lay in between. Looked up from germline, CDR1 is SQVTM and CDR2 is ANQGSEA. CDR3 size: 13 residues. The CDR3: CSVRQAGDNEQFF. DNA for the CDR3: TGCAGCGTTAGGCAAGCAGGGGACAATGAGCAGTTCTTC.

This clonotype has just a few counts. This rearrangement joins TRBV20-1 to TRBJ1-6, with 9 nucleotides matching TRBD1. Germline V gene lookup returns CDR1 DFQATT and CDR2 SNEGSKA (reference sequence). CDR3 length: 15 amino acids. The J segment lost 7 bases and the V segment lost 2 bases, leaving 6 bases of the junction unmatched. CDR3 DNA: TGCAGTGCTAGACCGGGACAGGGAGTGAATTCACCCCTCCACTTT. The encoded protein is CSARPGQGVNSPLHF.

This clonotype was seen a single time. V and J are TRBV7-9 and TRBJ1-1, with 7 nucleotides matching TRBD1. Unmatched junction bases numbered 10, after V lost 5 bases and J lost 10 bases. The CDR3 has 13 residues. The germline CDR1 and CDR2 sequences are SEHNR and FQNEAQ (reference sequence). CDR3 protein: CASSRGQVTGAFF. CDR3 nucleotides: TGTGCCAGCAGCAGAGGACAGGTCACGGGAGCTTTCTTT. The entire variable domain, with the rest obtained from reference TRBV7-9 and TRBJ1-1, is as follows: DTGVSQNPRHKITKRGQNVTFRCDPISEHNRLYWYRQTLGQGPEFLTYFQNEAQLEKSRLLSDRFSAERPKGSFSTLEIQRTEQGDSAMYLCASSRGQVTGAFFGQGTRLTVV.

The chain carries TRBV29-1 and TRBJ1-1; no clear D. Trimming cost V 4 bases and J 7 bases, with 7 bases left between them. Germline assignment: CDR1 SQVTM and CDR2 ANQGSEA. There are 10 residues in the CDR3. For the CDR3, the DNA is TGCAGCGTTGTACTGGGTGAAGCTTTCTTT. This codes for CSVVLGEAFF.